This TCR beta chain appears in the sequencing data of a study of T cell repertoires in cytomegalovirus infection. Study-wide context: In public TCR beta signatures, there were indications of both CMV infection and matching HLA type.

The CDR3 is made up of 11 amino acids. Germline V gene lookup returns CDR1 DFQATT and CDR2 SNEGSKA (reference sequence). A few counts support this clonotype. Its specificity is not known. At one of its ends the junction is not consistent with the germline gene, which may arise from a read error. Study conclusions and caveats: Cumulative frequency of public TCR beta families picked out carriers of CMV plus the relevant HLA.

TCRdb re-called the reads through MiXCR, storing one row per CDR3 protein. The sample yields roughly 320,000 distinct CDR3 sequences, about 8.8% seen once. The sample was PBMCs. The rearrangement uses TRBV20-1 and TRBJ2-5; 8 positions match TRBD2. The source of this sequence is a human donor in good health (CMV status not recorded). Some clones in this sample may be carry-over from other donors' samples. CDR3 bases: TGCAGTGCTAGCGCGGCGGGGGGACCGCACTTC. Its translation is CSASAAGGPHF.